Following are 10 T cell receptor beta chains from one sample sequenced in a study of blood T cell repertoires in COVID-19. The protocol was immunoSEQ multiplex PCR, while the TCRdb copy is restricted to in-frame clones and leaves out a portion. The data show about 480,000 clones, 70% to 90% seen once. Sequenced sample: peripheral blood. The receptors stem from a woman aged 45-65 years with COVID-19, enrolled during active disease.

The V call is TRBV19, the J call TRBJ1-1, with unresolved D. CDR3 length: 15 residues. Trimming pared 7 bases from V and 0 bases from J, leaving 15 bases between. CDR1 is LNHDA, CDR2 SQIVND, per germline (reference sequence). The CDR3 DNA reads TGTGCCAGTATGGTGGCAGCGCGAATGAACACTGAAGCTTTCTTT. Residues: CASMVAARMNTEAFF. Combining the CDR3 with reference TRBV19 and TRBJ1-1 gives the whole variable domain DGGITQSPKYLFRKEGQNVTLSCEQNLNHDAMYWYRQDPGQGLRLIYYSQIVNDFQKGDIAEGYSVSREKKESFPLTVTSAQKNPTAFYLCASMVAARMNTEAFFGQGTRLTVV.

The chain couples TRBV5-6 to TRBJ2-1, with 8 bases fitting TRBD1. V shed 0 bases, J shed 3 bases, and the junction held 5 bases outside the gene matches. CDR1 SGHDT and CDR2 YYEEEE come from the germline V gene. The CDR3 spans 16 residues. As DNA, the CDR3 is TGTGCCAGCAGCTTGGCCGGGACAGGACACTACAATGAGCAGTTCTTC. This sequence encodes CASSLAGTGHYNEQFF. Looking up the rest from reference TRBV5-6 and TRBJ2-1 gives the full variable domain: DAGVTQSPTHLIKTRGQQVTLRCSPKSGHDTVSWYQQALGQGPQFIFQYYEEEERQRGNFPDRFSGHQFPNYSSELNVNALLLGDSALYLCASSLAGTGHYNEQFFGPGTRLTVL.

The chain uses TRBV5-6 and TRBJ2-7; tentative D call: TRBD1 (6 bases). This CDR3 comprises 15 residues. Trimming took 3 bases from V and 0 from J, leaving 13 bases between them. The germline gives CDR1 SGHDT, CDR2 YYEEEE. The CDR3 DNA is TGTGCCAGCAGCTCCTACAGGGATAGCTCCTACGAGCAGTACTTC. It translates to CASSSYRDSSYEQYF. Complete variable domain (other parts from reference TRBV5-6 and TRBJ2-7): DAGVTQSPTHLIKTRGQQVTLRCSPKSGHDTVSWYQQALGQGPQFIFQYYEEEERQRGNFPDRFSGHQFPNYSSELNVNALLLGDSALYLCASSSYRDSSYEQYFGPGTRLTVT.

The CDR3: CASSTVDRYNEQFF. For the CDR3, the DNA is TGTGCCAGTAGTACAGTGGACAGGTACAATGAGCAGTTCTTC. The V and J genes are TRBV19 and TRBJ2-1, with 7 bases aligning to TRBD1. There are 14 residues in the CDR3. V gave up 4 bases and J gave up 4 bases; unmatched junction bases: 4. Germline CDR1 LNHDA, CDR2 SQIVND (reference sequence).

The chain is built from TRBV28 and TRBJ2-7; TRBD2 matches at 14 bases. V lost 4 bases, J lost 2 bases, and 7 bases stayed unmatched. There are 17 residues in the CDR3. Germline CDR1 MDHEN, CDR2 SYDVKM. Here the CDR3 reads CASSSRTGLAGAYEQYF. The CDR3, as DNA: TGTGCCAGCAGTTCAAGAACGGGACTAGCGGGGGCCTACGAGCAGTACTTC.

This rearrangement joins TRBV30 to TRBJ2-3, with TRBD2 matching over 10 bases. This CDR3 has 17 residues. With V trimmed by 0 bases and J by 3 bases, 9 bases remained unmatched. CDR1 is GTSNPN, CDR2 SVGIG, per germline (reference sequence). In DNA, the CDR3 is TGTGCCTGGAGTGTACCCTCCTCGGGACTAGCGACAGATACGCAGTATTTT. Its translation is CAWSVPSSGLATDTQYF.

This clone has just a few counts. This chain links TRBV28 with TRBJ2-2, with a tentative D call TRBD2 (5 bases). This CDR3 is built from 14 residues. With 8 bases removed from V and 1 base from J, the gap between germline ends came to 11 bases. From germline, CDR1 is MDHEN and CDR2 SYDVKM. The CDR3 coding sequence is TGTGCCAGCCGGATGGCGGGGAACACCGGGGAGCTGTTTTTT. This gives the protein CASRMAGNTGELFF.

This chain joins TRBV7-6 and TRBJ2-3; 9 nucleotides match TRBD2. The V segment lost 5 bases and the J segment 2 bases; nucleotides outside the gene matches: 8. The CDR3 has 16 amino acids. Germline CDR1 SGHVS, CDR2 FNYEAQ. The CDR3 loop is CASSARLAGSTDTQYF. DNA for the CDR3: TGTGCCAGCAGCGCGCGGCTAGCGGGGTCCACAGATACGCAGTATTTT.

The V gene is TRBV27, the J gene TRBJ1-2; 10 bases match TRBD1. This CDR3 is built from 13 residues. The trim removed 5 bases at V and 8 bases at J, leaving 5 bases unmatched. Per the germline V gene, CDR1 is MNHEY and CDR2 is SMNVEV (reference sequence). The CDR3 loop is CASSPGTGVGYTF. The CDR3 DNA is TGTGCCAGCAGTCCCGGGACAGGGGTAGGCTACACCTTC.

The chain recombines TRBV20-1 with TRBJ1-2; D remains ambiguous. CDR1 and CDR2 (germline): DFQATT, SNEGSKA (reference sequence). The CDR3 covers 10 residues. CDR3 sequence reads: CSAQNYGYTF. In nucleotides, the CDR3 is TGCAGCGCCCAGAACTATGGCTACACCTTC.